Presented here are 20 T cell receptor beta chains from one specimen sequenced in a study of blood T cells in healthy people across ages. A J-beta primer mix and a sample-barcoded 5' primer were used in a second PCR of roughly 6 to 11 cycles. Each CDR3 protein is one row after TCRdb ran MiXCR on the 5' RACE reads. The sample shows fewer than 2 million distinct CDR3 sequences, approximately 39% of them seen only once. The sample consisted of blood. The origin of the receptors is a human donor in good health.

The chain employs TRBV7-8 and TRBJ2-7, with TRBD2 identical over 7 bases. Looked up from germline, CDR1 is SGHVS and CDR2 is FQNEAQ. The CDR3 consists of 14 residues. The V and J ends lost 4 bases and 4 bases, in that order; junction bases with no gene match: 7. The CDR3, as DNA: TGTGCCAGCAGCTGCGGGGGAATTCCATACGAGCAGTACTTC. Its protein is CASSCGGIPYEQYF. The full variable domain, with the rest looked up from reference TRBV7-8 and TRBJ2-7, is GAGVSQSPRYKVAKRGQDVALRCDPISGHVSLFWYQQALGQGPEFLTYFQNEAQLDKSGLPSDRFFAERPEGSVSTLKIQRTQQEDSAVYLCASSCGGIPYEQYFGPGTRLTVT.

V and J are TRBV12-3 or TRBV12-4 and TRBJ2-3; D is possibly TRBD2 (5 bases). The CDR3 extends over 15 amino acids. Trimming pared 4 bases from V and 0 bases from J, leaving 11 bases between. CDR3 loop: CASSYPAASTDTQYF. The CDR3 bases are TGTGCCAGCAGTTACCCAGCGGCAAGCACAGATACGCAGTATTTT.

This clonotype was seen more than once but under ten times. The J gene is TRBJ1-5, the V gene TRBV20-1; D perhaps matches TRBD1 (5 bases). This CDR3 is 13 amino acids long. Germline CDR1 and CDR2: DFQATT and SNEGSKA (reference sequence). V was cut by 0 bases and J by 5 bases, with 8 bases left in between. The CDR3: CSARDRGDQPQHF. In nucleotides, the CDR3 is TGCAGTGCTAGAGATCGGGGGGATCAGCCCCAGCATTTT.

This clonotype has a handful of counts. The V gene is TRBV29-1, the J gene TRBJ2-3; 7 bases align to TRBD2. This CDR3 has 13 residues. Germline values: CDR1 SQVTM, CDR2 ANQGSEA. V shed 4 bases and J 5 bases; nucleotides not matched to a gene: 6. The CDR3 DNA reads TGCAGCGTTGGGAGCGGGGAGGGAGATACGCAGTATTTT. Protein sequence: CSVGSGEGDTQYF.

This clonotype appeared once. This chain uses TRBV2 with TRBJ2-7; unclear D gene. Between the trimmed V and J ends, which lost 3 bases and 7 bases, there was a span of 7 bases. The CDR3 covers 11 residues. Germline values: CDR1 SNHLY, CDR2 FYNNEI. The CDR3 region is CASSEIGEQYF. The CDR3 nucleotides are TGTGCCAGCAGTGAGATTGGAGAGCAGTACTTC.

The V call is TRBV18, the J call TRBJ2-1; possible D gene TRBD2, 5 bases. The CDR3 is made up of 15 amino acids. From germline, CDR1 is KGHSH and CDR2 LQKENI. V lost 3 bases and J lost 3, with 12 bases in between. CDR3 DNA: TGTGCCAGCTCACCGCTTGGAGCGGACTACAATGAGCAGTTCTTC. This gives the protein CASSPLGADYNEQFF.

This clonotype was detected many times. The chain links TRBV10-3 to TRBJ2-7; a possible D gene is TRBD2 (6 bases). The V end lost 2 bases, the J end lost 12 bases, and 23 bases lay between the germline ends. The CDR3 runs 15 residues. The germline V gene encodes CDR1 ENHRY and CDR2 SYGVKD. DNA of the CDR3: TGTGCCATCAGTGAGACGCCTAGCGAACCCACTAATCGGTACTTC. Translation: CAISETPSEPTNRYF.

As to this clonotype: An end of the junction does not agree with germline; a read error may underlie this. This rearrangement joins TRBV7-2 to TRBJ2-6; D gene ambiguous. CDR1 and CDR2 (germline): SGHTA, FQGNSA. This CDR3 has 17 residues. The CDR3, as DNA: TGCGCCAGCAGCTTAGTGTGGGTCGGGTCTGGGGCCAACGTCCTGACTTTC. As protein: CASSLVWVGSGANVLTF. The variable domain in full, completed from reference TRBV7-2 and TRBJ2-6, reads GAGVSQSPSNKVTEKGKDVELRCDPISGHTALYWYRQSLGQGLEFLIYFQGNSAPDKSGLPSDRFSAERTGGSVSTLTIQRTQQEDSAVYLCASSLVWVGSGANVLTFGAGSRLTVL.

The gene calls are TRBV13 and TRBJ1-1, with a tentative D call TRBD1 (5 bases). The V gene lost 0 bases and the J gene lost 8 bases, with 16 bases spanning the gap. From germline, CDR1 is PRHDT and CDR2 FYEKMQ (reference sequence). This CDR3 has 15 residues. This CDR3 reads CASSLGLGGMAEAFF. DNA for the CDR3: TGTGCCAGCAGCTTAGGCCTTGGGGGGATGGCGGAAGCTTTCTTT.

V is TRBV5-1 and J is TRBJ2-7; D unclear. The CDR3 consists of 14 residues. CDR1 is SGHRS and CDR2 is YFSETQ in the germline V gene. V shed 0 bases and J shed 2 bases, with 9 bases lying between them. In nucleotides, the CDR3 is TGCGCCAGCAGCTTGGCCGCGACAACCTACGAGCAGTACTTC. Translating gives CASSLAATTYEQYF.

The genes are TRBV10-3 and TRBJ1-1; the D is unclear. Germline V gene data show CDR1 as ENHRY and CDR2 as SYGVKD. V lost 8 bases and J lost 11, with 12 bases in between. The CDR3 covers 10 residues. CDR3 nucleotides: TGTGCCATCGGAGGACTACGGGCTTTCTTT. Protein product: CAIGGLRAFF.

This clonotype was seen only a few times. The chain joins TRBV7-3 to TRBJ2-3; unclear D gene. V lost 1 base, J lost 0 bases, and 11 bases lay in between. The CDR3 is 16 residues long. Per germline, CDR1 SGHTA and CDR2 FQGTGA. CDR3 in amino acids: CASSLIGRLSTDTQYF. The CDR3 DNA reads as TGTGCCAGCAGCTTAATTGGACGACTTAGCACAGATACGCAGTATTTT.

The V and J genes are TRBV6-4 and TRBJ2-1; D is unresolved. CDR1 and CDR2 (germline): MRHNA, SNTAGT. The CDR3 loop spans 14 amino acids. V shed 2 bases and J shed 1 base, with 6 bases lying between them. The CDR3 here is CASSDTPSYNEQFF. The CDR3 region has the DNA TGTGCCAGCAGTGACACCCCATCCTACAATGAGCAGTTCTTC.

The V and J genes are TRBV12-3 or TRBV12-4 and TRBJ2-7; unclear D gene. V dropped 3 bases and J dropped 5 bases, with 11 bases sitting between them. This CDR3 has 13 residues. CDR3 protein: CASSFLLFHEQYF. The CDR3 coding sequence is TGTGCCAGCAGTTTTTTGTTGTTCCACGAGCAGTACTTC.

This clonotype was counted only a few times. This chain connects TRBV15 to TRBJ1-5, with D possibly TRBD1 on 5 matching bases. CDR3 length equals 15 residues. The germline V gene has CDR1 LNHNV and CDR2 YYDKDF (reference sequence). Trimming left V 0 bases short and J 6 bases short, with 12 bases between. CDR3 DNA: TGTGCCACCAGCAGAGATAACCAGGGAGGTCAGCCCCAGCATTTT. The encoded protein is CATSRDNQGGQPQHF.

The chain employs TRBV7-2 and TRBJ2-3; a possible D gene is TRBD1 (6 bases). Per the germline V gene, CDR1 is SGHTA and CDR2 is FQGNSA. The V gene lost 6 bases and the J gene lost 6 bases, with 16 bases spanning the gap. CDR3 length equals 14 residues. CDR3 sequence reads: CASRLDSRSDTQYF. DNA of the CDR3: TGTGCCAGCAGGTTGGACAGTCGGAGCGATACGCAGTATTTT. Looking up the rest from reference TRBV7-2 and TRBJ2-3 gives the full variable domain: GAGVSQSPSNKVTEKGKDVELRCDPISGHTALYWYRQSLGQGLEFLIYFQGNSAPDKSGLPSDRFSAERTGGSVSTLTIQRTQQEDSAVYLCASRLDSRSDTQYFGPGTRLTVL.

A word on this clonotype: This clone may be a read error of a much larger clone one base away. The chain is built from TRBV15 and TRBJ2-1; a weak D match, TRBD1 (5 bases). Matching the DNA end better, TRBJ2-7 makes the J call doubtful. The CDR3 length is 13 residues. Germline assignment: CDR1 LNHNV and CDR2 YYDKDF (reference sequence). The CDR3 nucleotides read TGTGCCACCAGGGACACTACCTACAATGAGCAGTACTTC. Encoded protein: CATRDTTYNEQYF.

The chain is built from TRBV9 and TRBJ2-3; possibly TRBD2 for D (6 bases). V gave up 3 bases and J gave up 0 bases, with 11 bases separating them. Germline loops: CDR1 SGDLS, CDR2 YYNGEE. CDR3 length: 15 amino acids. The CDR3 loop is CASSAMGLSTDTQYF. As DNA, the CDR3 is TGTGCCAGCAGCGCTATGGGACTCAGCACAGATACGCAGTATTTT.

Only a few counts were recorded for this clonotype. This chain connects TRBV29-1 to TRBJ1-1; no definite D call. V was trimmed by 0 bases and J by 0 bases, leaving 5 bases between them. Germline CDR1 and CDR2: SQVTM and ANQGSEA. This CDR3 has 13 residues. CDR3 in DNA: TGCAGCGTTGAAGATGGGCTGAACACTGAAGCTTTCTTT. It yields the protein CSVEDGLNTEAFF.

The chain recombines TRBV5-6 with TRBJ1-1; TRBD1 is a possible D gene (6 bases). The CDR3 sequence is 13 residues long. Trimming took 4 bases from V and 4 from J, leaving 11 bases between them. Germline values: CDR1 SGHDT, CDR2 YYEEEE. CDR3 residues: CASSGGASTEAFF. CDR3 DNA sequence: TGTGCCAGCAGCGGGGGCGCTAGCACTGAAGCTTTCTTT.